This section outlines one T cell receptor beta chain sequence together with its context. Only in-frame clones appear in the TCRdb table, and some are missing; sequencing was by immunoSEQ multiplex PCR. The table lists about 24,000 clones, around 84% of them singletons. This sample is drawn from a study of ipilimumab plus nivolumab after autologous stem cell transplantation. As for the study in general: Median doses per patient: a few ipilimumab, under 10 nivolumab.

Starting 14 to 28 days after autologous transplant, ipilimumab 1 mg/kg was given. Patients got 3 mg/kg IV nivolumab weeks 1, 4, 7, 10, then biweekly through week 26. The V gene lost 4 bases and the J gene lost 2 bases, with 28 bases spanning the gap. The CDR3 runs to 20 residues. In germline, CDR1 is SGHKS, CDR2 YYEKEE (reference sequence). The chain combines TRBV5-5 with TRBJ1-5; a weak D match, TRBD1 (5 bases). The source was PBMCs, collected in a trial of ipilimumab plus nivolumab as post-transplant consolidation. This sequence originates from a male donor with diffuse large B-cell lymphoma. The CDR3 here is CASSKGDAGTPGAGNQPQHF. The CDR3 nucleotides are TGTGCCAGCAGCAAAGGGGATGCCGGGACGCCTGGGGCTGGCAATCAGCCCCAGCATTTT.